The T cell receptor beta chain under discussion was sequenced for a study of T cell responses to AZD1222 COVID-19 vaccine. Whole-study findings and limits: Targets within unmutated variant regions were reportedly found for nearly half of spike-specific TCRs.

Remarks on this clone: Its target is unknown.

Unmatched junction bases numbered 8, after V lost 4 bases and J lost 13 bases. Germline V gene sequence: CDR1 SQVTM, CDR2 ANQGSEA. This CDR3 spans 11 amino acids. Using immunoSEQ multiplex PCR, the repertoire was profiled, and TCRdb retains in-frame clones only, with some absent. The repertoire holds 150,000 to 160,000 clones, with approximately 90% as singletons. This receptor was obtained from an adult in good health. The source material was peripheral blood, sampled on day 0 of AZD1222 vaccination. The chain combines TRBV29-1 with TRBJ1-2; the match to TRBD1 covers 8 bases. As DNA, the CDR3 is TGCAGCGTTGGTGGGCAGGGGGCCTTCACCTTC. It encodes CSVGGQGAFTF.